The source of this T cell receptor beta chain is a study of cytomegalovirus exposure and HLA in healthy donors. The CDR3 contains 12 residues. From germline, CDR1 is SQVTM and CDR2 ANQGSEA. The PCR ran on 60 Vbeta and 13 Jbeta primers. Some clones are missing from TCRdb's copy, which holds only in-frame ones; the method was immunoSEQ multiplex PCR. The sample holds approximately 180,000 clones; 84% are singletons and the top ten take roughly 5.2%. The sequenced sample was PBMCs. The chain has TRBV29-1 and TRBJ2-5; possible D gene TRBD2, 5 bases. TRBJ2-7 explains the end of the DNA better; the J call may be wrong. The origin of this receptor is a man aged 18 to 35 in good health and CMV-seronegative. DNA of the CDR3: TGCAGCGTTCTTTCTAGCTATCACGAGCAGTACTTC. It is translated as CSVLSSYHEQYF.